Presented here are 3 T cell receptor beta chains from one specimen sequenced in a study of identical twins. TCRdb reprocessed the 5' RACE reads with MiXCR, giving one entry per CDR3 protein. Of around 690,000 distinct CDR3 sequences listed, about 20% were seen once; the top ten hold more than 4%. The same sample was also studied in work on T cells expressing NK-cell markers.

Source material: PBMCs. The receptor source for this set is a woman aged 18-30 years in good health.

This clonotype was recorded at least ten times. The chain is built from TRBV7-2 and TRBJ2-7; 9 bases agree with TRBD2. Unmatched junction bases numbered 6, after V lost 2 bases and J lost 4 bases. Germline V CDR1 and CDR2: SGHTA, FQGNSA. The length of the CDR3 is 15 residues. CDR3 sequence (DNA): TGTGCCAGCAGCTTAACGGGCGGGAGGGCTTACGAGCAGTACTTC. Its protein is CASSLTGGRAYEQYF.

This clonotype was seen only a few times. The V and J genes are TRBV6-1 and TRBJ1-2, with a tentative D call TRBD1 (5 bases). Germline V CDR1 and CDR2: MNHNS, SASEGT. There are 15 residues in the CDR3. V was clipped by 7 bases and J by 11 bases, with 26 bases between them. CDR3 sequence reads: CASTPTNGQGRRYTF. The DNA of the CDR3 is TGTGCCAGCACTCCAACGAATGGCCAGGGACGAAGGTACACCTTC.

The rearrangement joins TRBV11-2 to TRBJ2-1; tentative D call: TRBD2 (6 bases). Trimming left V 5 bases short and J 6 bases short, with 26 bases between. Germline lookup yields CDR1 SGHAT and CDR2 FQNNGV. There are 18 residues in the CDR3. CDR3 DNA: TGTGCCAGCAGCCAATTTCCCCGTGGGCGGGACCCCTCCAATGAGCAGTTCTTC. Translated: CASSQFPRGRDPSNEQFF.